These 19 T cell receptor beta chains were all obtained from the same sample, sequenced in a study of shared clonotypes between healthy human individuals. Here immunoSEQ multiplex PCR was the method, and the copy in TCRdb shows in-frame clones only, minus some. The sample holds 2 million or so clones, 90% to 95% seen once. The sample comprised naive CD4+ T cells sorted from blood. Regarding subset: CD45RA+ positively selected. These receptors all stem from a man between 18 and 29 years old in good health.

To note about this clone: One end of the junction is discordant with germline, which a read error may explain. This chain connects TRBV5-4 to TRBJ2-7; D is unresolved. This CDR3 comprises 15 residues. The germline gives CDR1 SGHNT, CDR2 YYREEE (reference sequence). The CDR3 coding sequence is TGCGCCAGCAGCCAAGATTTGGGTACTCTTGTCAAGCAGTACTTC. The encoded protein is CASSQDLGTLVKQYF.

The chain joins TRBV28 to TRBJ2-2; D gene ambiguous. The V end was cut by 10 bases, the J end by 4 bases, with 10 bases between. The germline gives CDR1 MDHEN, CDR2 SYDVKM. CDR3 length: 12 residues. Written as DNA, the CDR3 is TGTGCCATCCTACCCGGCACCGGGGAGCTGTTTTTT. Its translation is CAILPGTGELFF.

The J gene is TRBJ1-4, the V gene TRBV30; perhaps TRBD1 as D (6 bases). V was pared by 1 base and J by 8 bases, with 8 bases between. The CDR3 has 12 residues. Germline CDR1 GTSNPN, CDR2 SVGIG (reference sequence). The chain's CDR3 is CAWSAGEEKLFF. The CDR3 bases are TGTGCCTGGAGTGCAGGGGAGGAAAAACTGTTTTTT. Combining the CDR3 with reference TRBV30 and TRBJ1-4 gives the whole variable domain SQTIHQWPATLVQPVGSPLSLECTVEGTSNPNLYWYRQAAGRGLQLLFYSVGIGQISSEVPQNLSASRPQDRQFILSSKKLLLSDSGFYLCAWSAGEEKLFFGSGTQLSVL.

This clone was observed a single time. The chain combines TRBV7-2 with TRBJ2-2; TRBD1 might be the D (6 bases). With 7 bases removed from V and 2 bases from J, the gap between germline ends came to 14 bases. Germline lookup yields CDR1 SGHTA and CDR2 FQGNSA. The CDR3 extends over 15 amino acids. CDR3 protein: CASIEQGSNTGELFF. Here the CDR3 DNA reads TGTGCCAGCATCGAACAGGGATCTAACACCGGGGAGCTGTTTTTT.

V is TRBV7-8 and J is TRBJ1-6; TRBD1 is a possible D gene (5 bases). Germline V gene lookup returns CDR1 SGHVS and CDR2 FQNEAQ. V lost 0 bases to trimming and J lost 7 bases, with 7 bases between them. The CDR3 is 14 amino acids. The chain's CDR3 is CASSLAGPNSPLHF. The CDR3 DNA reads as TGTGCCAGCAGCTTAGCGGGACCGAATTCACCCCTCCACTTT.

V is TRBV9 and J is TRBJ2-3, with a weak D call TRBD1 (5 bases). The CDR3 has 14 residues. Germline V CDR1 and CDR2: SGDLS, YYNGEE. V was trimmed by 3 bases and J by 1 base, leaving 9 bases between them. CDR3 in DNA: TGTGCCAGCAGCGCACAGGACCGCACAGATACGCAGTATTTT. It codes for CASSAQDRTDTQYF.

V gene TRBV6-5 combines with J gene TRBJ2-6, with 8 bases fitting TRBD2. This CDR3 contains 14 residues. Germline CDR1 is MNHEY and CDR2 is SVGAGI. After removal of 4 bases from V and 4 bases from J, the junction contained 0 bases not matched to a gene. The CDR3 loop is CASSLAGGANVLTF. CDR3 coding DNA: TGTGCCAGCAGTTTAGCGGGAGGGGCCAACGTCCTGACTTTC.

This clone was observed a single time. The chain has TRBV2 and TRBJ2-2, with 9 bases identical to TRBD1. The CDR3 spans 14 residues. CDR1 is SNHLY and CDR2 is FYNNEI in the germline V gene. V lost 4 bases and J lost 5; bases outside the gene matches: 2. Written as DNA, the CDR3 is TGTGCCAGCAGTGCGGGACAGGGAACCGGGGAGCTGTTTTTT. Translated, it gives CASSAGQGTGELFF. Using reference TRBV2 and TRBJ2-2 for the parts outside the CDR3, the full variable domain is EPEVTQTPSHQVTQMGQEVILRCVPISNHLYFYWYRQILGQKVEFLVSFYNNEISEKSEIFDDQFSVERPDGSNFTLKIRSTKLEDSAMYFCASSAGQGTGELFFGEGSRLTVL.

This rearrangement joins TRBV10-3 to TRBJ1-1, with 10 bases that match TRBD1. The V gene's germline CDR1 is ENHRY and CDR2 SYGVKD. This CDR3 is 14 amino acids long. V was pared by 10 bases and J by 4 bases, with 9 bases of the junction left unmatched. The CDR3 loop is CATMDRGMSTEAFF. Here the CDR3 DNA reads TGTGCCACGATGGACAGGGGGATGAGCACTGAAGCTTTCTTT.

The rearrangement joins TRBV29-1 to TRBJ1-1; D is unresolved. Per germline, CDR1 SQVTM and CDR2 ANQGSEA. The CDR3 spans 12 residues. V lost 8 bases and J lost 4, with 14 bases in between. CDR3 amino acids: CSIDTTRTEAFF. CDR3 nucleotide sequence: TGCAGCATCGACACTACCCGCACTGAAGCTTTCTTT.

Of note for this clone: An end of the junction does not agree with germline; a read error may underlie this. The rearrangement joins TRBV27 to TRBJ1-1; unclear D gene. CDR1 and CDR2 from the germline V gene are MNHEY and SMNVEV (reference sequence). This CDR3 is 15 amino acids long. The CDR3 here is CASSLSGVMNTGAFF. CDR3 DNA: TGTGCCAGCAGTTTATCGGGAGTCATGAACACTGGAGCTTTCTTT.

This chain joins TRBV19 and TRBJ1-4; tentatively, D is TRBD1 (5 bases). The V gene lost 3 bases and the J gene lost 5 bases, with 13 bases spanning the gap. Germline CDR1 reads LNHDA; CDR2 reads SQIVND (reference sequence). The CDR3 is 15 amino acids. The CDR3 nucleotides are TGTGCCAGTAGTATTGCGGGGCCCGCAAATGAAAAACTGTTTTTT. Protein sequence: CASSIAGPANEKLFF.

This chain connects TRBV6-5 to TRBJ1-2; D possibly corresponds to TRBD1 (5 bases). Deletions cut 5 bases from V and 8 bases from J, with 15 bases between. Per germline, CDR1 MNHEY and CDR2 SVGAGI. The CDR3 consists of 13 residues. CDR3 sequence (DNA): TGTGCCAGCAGTACCGGGACGGTTCAGGGCTACACCTTC. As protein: CASSTGTVQGYTF.

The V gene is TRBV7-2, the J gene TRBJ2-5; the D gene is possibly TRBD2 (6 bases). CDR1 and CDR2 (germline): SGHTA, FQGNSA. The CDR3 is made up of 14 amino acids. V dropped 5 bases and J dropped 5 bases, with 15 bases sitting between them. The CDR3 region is CASSTTLGGETQYF. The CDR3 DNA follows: TGTGCCAGCAGCACGACGCTTGGGGGGGAGACCCAGTACTTC.

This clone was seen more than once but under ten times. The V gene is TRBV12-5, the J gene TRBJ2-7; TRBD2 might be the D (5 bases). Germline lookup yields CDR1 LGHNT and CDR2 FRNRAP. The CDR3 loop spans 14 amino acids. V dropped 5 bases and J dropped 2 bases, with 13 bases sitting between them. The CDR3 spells CASGPRSGTYEQYF. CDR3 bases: TGTGCTAGTGGTCCTCGCTCGGGGACCTACGAGCAGTACTTC.

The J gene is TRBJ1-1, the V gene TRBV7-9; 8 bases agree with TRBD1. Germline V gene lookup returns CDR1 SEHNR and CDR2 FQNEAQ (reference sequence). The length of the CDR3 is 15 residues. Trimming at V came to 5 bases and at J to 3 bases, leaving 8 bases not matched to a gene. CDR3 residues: CASSPTGGWDTEAFF. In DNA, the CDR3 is TGTGCCAGCAGCCCCACAGGGGGATGGGACACTGAAGCTTTCTTT.

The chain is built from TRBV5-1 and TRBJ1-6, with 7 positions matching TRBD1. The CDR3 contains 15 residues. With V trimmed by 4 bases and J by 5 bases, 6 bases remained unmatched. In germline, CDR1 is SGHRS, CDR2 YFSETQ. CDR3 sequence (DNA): TGCGCCAGCAGCAGGGACAGTCCAAATAATTCACCCCTCCACTTT. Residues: CASSRDSPNNSPLHF.

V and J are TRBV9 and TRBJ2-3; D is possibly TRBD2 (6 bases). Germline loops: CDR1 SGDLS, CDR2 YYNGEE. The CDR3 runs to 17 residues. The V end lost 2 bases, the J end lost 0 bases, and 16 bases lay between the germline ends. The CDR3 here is CASSVNPTGVSTDTQYF. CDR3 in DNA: TGTGCCAGCAGCGTCAATCCCACGGGAGTAAGCACAGATACGCAGTATTTT.

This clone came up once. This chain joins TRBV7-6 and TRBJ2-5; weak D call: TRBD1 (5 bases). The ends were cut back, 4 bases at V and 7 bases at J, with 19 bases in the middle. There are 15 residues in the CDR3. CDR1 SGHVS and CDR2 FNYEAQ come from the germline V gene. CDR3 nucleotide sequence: TGTGCCAGCAGCTCCCTACTCTCAGGGCCTGGGACCCAGTACTTC. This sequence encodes CASSSLLSGPGTQYF.